This entry lists 14 T cell receptor beta chains sequenced from one sample in a study of blood T cell repertoires in COVID-19. Clones were read by immunoSEQ multiplex PCR, and TCRdb kept only the in-frame ones, dropping some. Of about 190,000 clones detected, more than 70% appear once; the ten largest clones hold 2.5% to 3.5%. Sequenced input: peripheral blood. The receptors come from a man between 50 and 59 years old with active or convalescent COVID-19.

The chain combines TRBV6-6 with TRBJ1-3; 10 positions match TRBD1. V shed 4 bases and J 2 bases; nucleotides not matched to a gene: 5. Per the germline V gene, CDR1 is MNHNY and CDR2 is SVGAGI (reference sequence). The CDR3 covers 16 residues. The CDR3 loop is CASSSSGTGAGNTIYF. The DNA for the CDR3 is TGTGCCAGCAGTTCGTCCGGGACAGGGGCTGGAAACACCATATATTTT.

This chain connects TRBV5-1 to TRBJ2-1; 9 nucleotides agree with TRBD2. The junction had 18 bases not matched to a gene; V was cut back by 4 bases and J by 7 bases. The CDR3 has 18 residues. Germline loops: CDR1 SGHRS, CDR2 YFSETQ. The CDR3 nucleotides are TGCGCCAGCAGCCCAGGGACACTTACAGCGGGAGGTATGAATGAGCAGTTCTTC. Amino acids: CASSPGTLTAGGMNEQFF. The full variable domain, its missing parts supplied by reference TRBV5-1 and TRBJ2-1, is KAGVTQTPRYLIKTRGQQVTLSCSPISGHRSVSWYQQTPGQGLQFLFEYFSETQRNKGNFPGRFSGRQFSNSRSEMNVSTLELGDSALYLCASSPGTLTAGGMNEQFFGPGTRLTVL.

The chain links TRBV27 to TRBJ1-2; 8 nucleotides match TRBD1. CDR1 and CDR2 from the germline V gene are MNHEY and SMNVEV (reference sequence). The CDR3 sequence is 17 residues long. Losses at the gene ends were 5 bases for V and 4 bases for J; bases not matched to a gene: 15. The CDR3 is CASSPSRDRQRGYGYTF. The CDR3 DNA is TGTGCCAGCAGTCCCTCCCGGGACAGGCAACGGGGCTATGGCTACACCTTC.

J is TRBJ2-3 and V is TRBV6-6; 10 nucleotides agree with TRBD2. This CDR3 has 16 residues. The V gene's germline CDR1 is MNHNY and CDR2 SVGAGI (reference sequence). V was clipped by 2 bases and J by 6 bases; unmatched bases: 8. The CDR3 reads CASSYAERGGPDTQYF. The CDR3 DNA reads TGTGCCAGCAGTTACGCCGAGCGGGGGGGCCCCGATACGCAGTATTTT.

The chain links TRBV5-1 to TRBJ2-7; D is perhaps TRBD1 (6 bases). The germline CDR1 and CDR2 sequences are SGHRS and YFSETQ. The CDR3 loop spans 14 amino acids. Deletions cut 5 bases from V and 4 bases from J, with 16 bases between. The CDR3 loop reads CASREYQGTYEQYF. The CDR3 DNA reads TGCGCCAGCAGAGAGTACCAGGGGACGTACGAGCAGTACTTC.

The gene calls are TRBV10-2 and TRBJ2-3, with 10 bases fitting TRBD2. Germline-derived CDR1 and CDR2 are WSHSY and SAAADI. V gave up 0 bases and J gave up 2 bases; unmatched junction bases: 8. The CDR3 is made up of 18 amino acids. The chain's CDR3 is CASSESLAGELSTDTQYF. CDR3 nucleotides: TGCGCCAGCAGTGAGTCCCTAGCGGGGGAATTGTCCACAGATACGCAGTATTTT.

This chain links TRBV5-1 with TRBJ1-2; the D is unclear. In germline, CDR1 is SGHRS, CDR2 YFSETQ. There are 14 residues in the CDR3. Trimming removed 1 base from V and 4 bases from J, with 11 bases in between. The CDR3 nucleotides are TGCGCCAGCAGCTTGCGGGGTGTCGGCTATGGCTACACCTTC. Translating gives CASSLRGVGYGYTF.

The chain is built from TRBV2 and TRBJ1-6, with a weak D call TRBD1 (6 bases). V dropped 8 bases and J dropped 9 bases, with 17 bases sitting between them. Germline lookup yields CDR1 SNHLY and CDR2 FYNNEI. The CDR3 has 14 residues. CDR3 protein: CASYPGQLGSPLHF. CDR3 nucleotide sequence: TGTGCCAGCTATCCCGGACAGCTTGGTTCACCCCTCCACTTT.

The chain has TRBV12-3 or TRBV12-4 and TRBJ1-6, with D possibly matching TRBD1 (5 bases). Trimming pared 2 bases from V and 10 bases from J, leaving 9 bases between. This CDR3 comprises 13 residues. CDR3 amino acids: CASSLKGSSPLHF. In DNA, the CDR3 is TGTGCCAGCAGTTTAAAGGGGTCCTCACCCCTCCACTTT.

The genes are TRBV19 and TRBJ1-2; 8 bases agree with TRBD1. CDR1 LNHDA and CDR2 SQIVND come from the germline V gene (reference sequence). This CDR3 is 15 amino acids long. Germline trimming cut 7 bases from V and 1 base from J; bases unmatched to any gene: 8. The CDR3 DNA reads as TGTGCCAGTATAGGCGTAGGACAGGGTAACTATGGCTACACCTTC. Its protein product is CASIGVGQGNYGYTF.

V usage is TRBV10-3 and J usage is TRBJ2-6; D unclear. The germline V gene encodes CDR1 ENHRY and CDR2 SYGVKD. Trimming left V 7 bases short and J 0 bases short, with 13 bases between. The CDR3 loop spans 16 amino acids. The CDR3: CAIKAEVTSGANVLTF. CDR3 bases: TGTGCCATCAAGGCAGAGGTTACCTCTGGGGCCAACGTCCTGACTTTC.

This sequence joins TRBV10-1 and TRBJ2-7, with 10 bases that match TRBD1. This CDR3 spans 15 amino acids. V was pared by 2 bases and J by 2 bases, with 3 bases of the junction left unmatched. The germline V gene has CDR1 WNHNN and CDR2 SYGVQD (reference sequence). CDR3 amino acids: CASSEPGQGTYEQYF. The CDR3 coding sequence is TGCGCCAGCAGTGAGCCGGGACAGGGGACCTACGAGCAGTACTTC.

This chain connects TRBV7-8 to TRBJ2-7, with 9 bases that match TRBD2. The trim removed 5 bases at V and 5 bases at J, leaving 13 bases unmatched. The CDR3 totals 16 residues. Germline V gives CDR1 SGHVS, CDR2 FQNEAQ. CDR3 sequence reads: CASSPAAAGGRNEQYF. DNA for the CDR3: TGTGCCAGCAGCCCCGCGGCGGCGGGGGGGCGGAACGAGCAGTACTTC.

The rearrangement links TRBV3-1 (or the pseudogene TRBV3-2) to TRBJ1-1; D is ambiguous. The CDR3 is 14 residues long. Germline-derived CDR1 and CDR2 are LGHDT and YNNKEL (reference sequence). V was trimmed by 1 base and J by 1 base, leaving 7 bases between them. CDR3 sequence reads: CASSQGQKNTEAFF. The CDR3 coding sequence is TGTGCCAGCAGCCAAGGGCAGAAGAACACTGAAGCTTTCTTT.